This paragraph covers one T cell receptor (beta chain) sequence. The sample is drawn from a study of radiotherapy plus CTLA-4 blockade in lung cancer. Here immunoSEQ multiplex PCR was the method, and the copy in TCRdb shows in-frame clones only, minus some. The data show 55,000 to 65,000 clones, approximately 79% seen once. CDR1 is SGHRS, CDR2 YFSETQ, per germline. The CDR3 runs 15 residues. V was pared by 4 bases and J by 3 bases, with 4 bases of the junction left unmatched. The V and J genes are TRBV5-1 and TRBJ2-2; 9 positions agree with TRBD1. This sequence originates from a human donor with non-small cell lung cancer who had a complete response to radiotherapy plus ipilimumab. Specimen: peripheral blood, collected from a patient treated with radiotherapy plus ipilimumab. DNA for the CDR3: TGCGCCAGCAGCGAACAGGGGGCGCACACCGGGGAGCTGTTTTTT. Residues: CASSEQGAHTGELFF.